The 20 T cell receptor beta chains below all came from one sample that was sequenced in a study of multiple sclerosis patients with progressive multifocal leukoencephalopathy. The sample's time point: less than 15 months of natalizumab therapy. The method was immunoSEQ multiplex PCR; TCRdb's version includes in-frame clones alone and lacks a portion of them. The table records 25,000 to 30,000 clones, roughly 89% of them present only once. The sample here was PBMCs, taken from a patient treated with natalizumab. These receptors were taken from a human donor with multiple sclerosis.

The rearrangement joins TRBV11-1 to TRBJ2-5; D gene ambiguous. The CDR3 has 13 residues. V lost 5 bases and J 5 bases, leaving 12 bases between the germline ends. Germline values: CDR1 SGHAT, CDR2 FQDESV (reference sequence). DNA of the CDR3: TGTGCCAGCAGCCCAGGTGGGTGGGAGACCCAGTACTTC. Its translation is CASSPGGWETQYF.

The genes are TRBV11-1 and TRBJ1-5; D call uncertain. This CDR3 has 13 residues. Germline V lookup: CDR1 SGHAT, CDR2 FQDESV (reference sequence). Trimming stripped 1 base from V and 8 bases from J, with 9 bases between. CDR3 amino acids: CASSLGHGKPQHF. For the CDR3, the DNA is TGTGCCAGCAGCTTAGGCCATGGTAAGCCCCAGCATTTT.

The CDR3: CASSPDRNYNSPLHF. The CDR3 DNA is TGTGCCAGCTCGCCGGACAGAAACTATAATTCACCCCTCCACTTT. The V call is TRBV18, the J call TRBJ1-6, with D tentatively TRBD1 (6 bases). The germline V gene encodes CDR1 KGHSH and CDR2 LQKENI. V lost 6 bases and J 3 bases, leaving 12 bases between the germline ends. The CDR3 consists of 15 residues.

This chain uses TRBV18 with TRBJ1-2; a possible D gene is TRBD1 (6 bases). CDR3 length: 13 amino acids. Trimming stripped 6 bases from V and 8 bases from J, with 16 bases between. Germline values: CDR1 KGHSH, CDR2 LQKENI. CDR3 loop: CASSAGQTEGYTF. CDR3 nucleotide sequence: TGTGCCAGCTCTGCGGGACAAACGGAAGGCTACACCTTC.

A remark on this clone: Sequence at one end of the junction differs from germline and may be a read error. This same CDR3 is encoded by further DNA sequences in the sample. The chain has TRBV6-5 and TRBJ1-2, with a weak D call TRBD1 (5 bases). CDR1 MNHEY and CDR2 SVGAGI come from the germline V gene. The CDR3 covers 13 residues. The CDR3 spells CASSNIGAAGYTF. CDR3 nucleotide sequence: TGTGCCAGCAGCAACATCGGGGCGGCTGGCTATACCTTC.

This clone is a singleton in its sample. This chain links TRBV30 with TRBJ1-3; D is unresolved. The CDR3 loop spans 14 amino acids. V was shortened by 4 bases and J by 3 bases, with 13 bases between the two germline ends. Germline CDR1 reads GTSNPN; CDR2 reads SVGIG (reference sequence). The CDR3 is CAWTRGESGNTIYF. The CDR3 coding sequence is TGTGCCTGGACCCGCGGGGAGAGTGGAAACACCATATATTTT.

CDR3 residues: CASSLGDTEAFF. The CDR3 nucleotides are TGCGCCAGCAGCTTGGGCGACACTGAAGCTTTCTTT. This chain joins TRBV5-1 and TRBJ1-1; D is unclear. Germline CDR1 SGHRS, CDR2 YFSETQ. Trimming took off 0 bases at V and 3 bases at J, with 3 bases between the two ends. The CDR3 has 12 amino acids.

This clone has only one observation. The rearrangement uses TRBV7-9 and TRBJ2-1; D may correspond to TRBD1 or TRBD2 (5 bases each). The CDR3 is made up of 14 amino acids. Trimming shortened V by 4 bases and J by 9 bases, and 16 bases separated the two germline ends. Germline V gene data show CDR1 as SEHNR and CDR2 as FQNEAQ (reference sequence). This chain's CDR3 is CASSSDSGRSEQFF. The CDR3 DNA reads TGTGCCAGCAGCTCCGACAGCGGACGTAGTGAGCAGTTCTTC.

This clone appeared once. CDR3 protein: CASSLDRNEQFF. CDR3 coding DNA: TGTGCCAGCAGCTTAGATAGGAATGAGCAGTTCTTC. The chain couples TRBV11-2 to TRBJ2-1, with D unclear. The CDR3 has 12 residues. Germline loops: CDR1 SGHAT, CDR2 FQNNGV. Trimming took 0 bases from V and 7 from J, leaving 4 bases between them.

This chain links TRBV5-1 with TRBJ2-1; D is uncertain. This CDR3 has 11 residues. V shed 4 bases and J shed 10 bases, with 9 bases lying between them. In germline, CDR1 is SGHRS, CDR2 YFSETQ. The CDR3 bases are TGCGCCAGCAGCCGTGGGGAAGAGCAGTTCTTC. This sequence encodes CASSRGEEQFF. Full variable domain (remainder filled in from reference TRBV5-1 and TRBJ2-1): KAGVTQTPRYLIKTRGQQVTLSCSPISGHRSVSWYQQTPGQGLQFLFEYFSETQRNKGNFPGRFSGRQFSNSRSEMNVSTLELGDSALYLCASSRGEEQFFGPGTRLTVL.

The chain combines TRBV7-9 with TRBJ1-3; the D gene is possibly TRBD1 (6 bases). V lost 5 bases, J lost 2 bases, and 13 bases lay in between. The CDR3 consists of 15 residues. Germline lookup yields CDR1 SEHNR and CDR2 FQNEAQ (reference sequence). The CDR3 here is CASSPSGGPGNTIYF. CDR3 coding DNA: TGTGCCAGCAGCCCCAGCGGGGGGCCTGGAAACACCATATATTTT.

The rearrangement joins TRBV7-7 to TRBJ2-3; D is unresolved. The CDR3 runs 15 residues. Germline V gene data show CDR1 as SSHAT and CDR2 as FNYEAQ (reference sequence). Between the trimmed V and J ends, which lost 5 bases and 6 bases, there was a span of 18 bases. CDR3 amino acids: CASSREGHPEDTQYF. The CDR3 nucleotides read TGTGCCAGCAGCCGAGAAGGGCATCCTGAGGATACGCAGTATTTT.

The chain employs TRBV5-4 and TRBJ2-5; 10 nucleotides line up with TRBD2. The CDR3 extends over 18 amino acids. Germline CDR1 SGHNT, CDR2 YYREEE (reference sequence). After removal of 7 bases from V and 2 bases from J, the junction contained 17 bases not matched to a gene. The CDR3 loop reads CASGPRLAGVKGQETQYF. The CDR3 nucleotides are TGTGCCAGCGGCCCCCGGCTAGCGGGGGTTAAGGGGCAAGAGACCCAGTACTTC.

The CDR3 sequence: CASSYTFYSSYEQYF. In DNA, the CDR3 is TGTGCCAGCAGTTATACATTCTACAGCTCCTACGAGCAGTACTTC. The chain has TRBV28 and TRBJ2-7; the D is unclear. This CDR3 region has 15 residues. The V end lost 4 bases, the J end lost 0 bases, and 13 bases lay between the germline ends. In germline, CDR1 is MDHEN, CDR2 SYDVKM.

This clone was recorded once. The chain is built from TRBV29-1 and TRBJ2-1, with 7 bases aligning to TRBD1. With 6 bases clipped from V and 10 bases from J, the junction kept 9 bases outside the gene matches. Germline V gene lookup returns CDR1 SQVTM and CDR2 ANQGSEA. CDR3 size: 12 residues. DNA of the CDR3: TGCAGCGTGTGGTCCAGGGGGTACGAGCAGTTCTTC. Translated, it gives CSVWSRGYEQFF.

This chain joins TRBV6-5 and TRBJ2-5; TRBD2 is a possible D gene (5 bases). The CDR3 contains 13 residues. V gave up 7 bases and J gave up 2 bases, with 11 bases separating them. CDR1 MNHEY and CDR2 SVGAGI come from the germline V gene. CDR3 region: CASILERQETQYF. The CDR3 coding sequence is TGTGCCAGCATCTTGGAGCGGCAAGAGACCCAGTACTTC.

The chain employs TRBV30 and TRBJ2-1; D possibly uses TRBD1 or TRBD2 (6 bases each). V dropped 5 bases and J dropped 0 bases, with 14 bases sitting between them. The germline V gene has CDR1 GTSNPN and CDR2 SVGIG (reference sequence). The CDR3 contains 15 residues. The CDR3 loop reads CAWERGGGSYNEQFF. The CDR3 region has the DNA TGTGCCTGGGAGAGAGGAGGGGGCTCCTACAATGAGCAGTTCTTC.

The chain has TRBV5-1 and TRBJ1-3, with D unclear. The CDR3 contains 15 residues. Germline CDR1 reads SGHRS; CDR2 reads YFSETQ. Trimming removed 0 bases at V and 0 bases at J, with 7 bases between. CDR3 residues: CASSLDRFSGNTIYF. CDR3 sequence (DNA): TGCGCCAGCAGCTTGGATCGGTTCTCTGGAAACACCATATATTTT.

This chain joins TRBV27 and TRBJ2-7; D not certain. Germline CDR1 is MNHEY and CDR2 is SMNVEV (reference sequence). CDR3 length: 12 amino acids. Deletions cut 6 bases from V and 0 bases from J, with 6 bases between. The CDR3 bases are TGTGCCAGCAGCTCTACCTCCTACGAGCAGTACTTC. Its translation: CASSSTSYEQYF.

V gene TRBV11-1 combines with J gene TRBJ2-1; 8 bases are a match to TRBD1. The germline CDR1 and CDR2 sequences are SGHAT and FQDESV (reference sequence). Germline trimming cut 5 bases from V and 0 bases from J; bases unmatched to any gene: 9. The length of the CDR3 is 17 residues. The CDR3 spells CASSEGAGGSSYNEQFF. CDR3 nucleotide sequence: TGTGCCAGCAGCGAGGGCGCAGGGGGCAGCTCCTACAATGAGCAGTTCTTC.